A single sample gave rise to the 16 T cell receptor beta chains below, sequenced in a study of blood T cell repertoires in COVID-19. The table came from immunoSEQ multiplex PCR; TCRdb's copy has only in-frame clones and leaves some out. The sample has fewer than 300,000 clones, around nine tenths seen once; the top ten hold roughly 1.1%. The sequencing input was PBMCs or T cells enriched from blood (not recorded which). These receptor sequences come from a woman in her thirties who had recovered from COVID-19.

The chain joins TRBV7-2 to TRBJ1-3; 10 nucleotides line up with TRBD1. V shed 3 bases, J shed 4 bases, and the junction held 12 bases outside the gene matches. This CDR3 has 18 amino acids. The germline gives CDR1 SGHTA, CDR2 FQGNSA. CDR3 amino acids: CASSFGWTGGNAGNTIYF. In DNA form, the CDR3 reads TGTGCCAGCAGCTTTGGATGGACAGGGGGAAATGCCGGAAACACCATATATTTT.

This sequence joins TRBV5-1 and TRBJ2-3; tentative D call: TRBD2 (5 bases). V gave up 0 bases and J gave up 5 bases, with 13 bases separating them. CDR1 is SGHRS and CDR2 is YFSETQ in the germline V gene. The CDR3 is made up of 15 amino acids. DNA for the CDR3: TGCGCCAGCAGCTTGGCGAGGGAGTCGTTAGATACGCAGTATTTT. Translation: CASSLARESLDTQYF.

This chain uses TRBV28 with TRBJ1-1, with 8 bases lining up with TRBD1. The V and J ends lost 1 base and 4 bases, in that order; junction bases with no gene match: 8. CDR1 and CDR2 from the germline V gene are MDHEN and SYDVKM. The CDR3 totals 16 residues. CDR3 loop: CASSLSVTGGGTEAFF. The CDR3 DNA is TGTGCCAGCAGTTTATCGGTAACAGGGGGAGGCACTGAAGCTTTCTTT. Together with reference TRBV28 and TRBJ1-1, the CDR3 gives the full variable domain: DVKVTQSSRYLVKRTGEKVFLECVQDMDHENMFWYRQDPGLGLRLIYFSYDVKMKEKGDIPEGYSVSREKKERFSLILESASTNQTSMYLCASSLSVTGGGTEAFFGQGTRLTVV.

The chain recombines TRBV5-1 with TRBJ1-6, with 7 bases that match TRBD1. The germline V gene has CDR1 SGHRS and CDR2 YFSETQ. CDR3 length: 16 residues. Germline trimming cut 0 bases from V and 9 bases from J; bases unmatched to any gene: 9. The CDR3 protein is CASSLGQGTDSSPLHF. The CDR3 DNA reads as TGCGCCAGCAGCTTGGGACAGGGCACGGACAGTTCACCCCTCCACTTT.

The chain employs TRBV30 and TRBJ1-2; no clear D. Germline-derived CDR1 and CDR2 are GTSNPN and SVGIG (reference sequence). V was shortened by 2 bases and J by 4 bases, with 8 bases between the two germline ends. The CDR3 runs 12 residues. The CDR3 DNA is TGTGCCTGGAGTTCAGGCGCCTATGGCTACACCTTC. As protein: CAWSSGAYGYTF.

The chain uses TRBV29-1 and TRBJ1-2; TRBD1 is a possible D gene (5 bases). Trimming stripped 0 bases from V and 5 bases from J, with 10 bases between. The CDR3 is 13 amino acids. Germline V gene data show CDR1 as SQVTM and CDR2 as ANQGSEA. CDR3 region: CSVEETATYGYTF. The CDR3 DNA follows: TGCAGCGTTGAAGAGACAGCCACATATGGCTACACCTTC.

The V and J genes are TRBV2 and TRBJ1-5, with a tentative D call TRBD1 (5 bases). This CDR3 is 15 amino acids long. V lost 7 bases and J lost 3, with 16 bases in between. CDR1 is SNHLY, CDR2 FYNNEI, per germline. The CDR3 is CASIERTPDNQPQHF. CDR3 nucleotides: TGTGCCAGCATCGAAAGGACACCCGACAATCAGCCCCAGCATTTT.

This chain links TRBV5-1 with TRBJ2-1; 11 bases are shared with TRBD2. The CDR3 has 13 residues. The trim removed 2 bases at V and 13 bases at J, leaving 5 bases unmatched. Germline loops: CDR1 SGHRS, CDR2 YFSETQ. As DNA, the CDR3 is TGCGCCAGCAGCTTCCTAGCGGGAGGTCTACAGTTCTTC. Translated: CASSFLAGGLQFF.

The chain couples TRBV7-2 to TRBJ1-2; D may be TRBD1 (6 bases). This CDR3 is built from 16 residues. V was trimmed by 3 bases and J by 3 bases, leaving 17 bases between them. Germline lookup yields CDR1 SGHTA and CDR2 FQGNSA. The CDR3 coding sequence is TGTGCCAGCAGCTTTAATACGGACAGCTCTTACTATGGCTACACCTTC. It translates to CASSFNTDSSYYGYTF.

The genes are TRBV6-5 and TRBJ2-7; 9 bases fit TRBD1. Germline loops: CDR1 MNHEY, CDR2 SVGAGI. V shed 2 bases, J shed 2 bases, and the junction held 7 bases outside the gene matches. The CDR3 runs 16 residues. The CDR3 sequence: CASSYNRDRATYEQYF. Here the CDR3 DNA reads TGTGCCAGCAGTTACAATAGGGACAGGGCAACCTACGAGCAGTACTTC.

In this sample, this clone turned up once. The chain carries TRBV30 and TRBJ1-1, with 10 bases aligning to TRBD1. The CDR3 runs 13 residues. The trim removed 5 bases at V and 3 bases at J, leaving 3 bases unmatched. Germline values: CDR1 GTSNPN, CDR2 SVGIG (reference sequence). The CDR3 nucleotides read TGTGCCTGGGGGACAGGGGTGGACACTGAAGCTTTCTTT. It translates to CAWGTGVDTEAFF.

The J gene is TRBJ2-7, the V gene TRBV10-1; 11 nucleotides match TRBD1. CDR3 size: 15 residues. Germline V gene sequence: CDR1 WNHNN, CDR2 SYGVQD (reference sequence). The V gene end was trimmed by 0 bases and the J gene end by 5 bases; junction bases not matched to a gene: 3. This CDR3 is CASSESGQGVDEQYF. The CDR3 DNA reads TGCGCCAGCAGTGAGTCGGGACAGGGGGTCGACGAGCAGTACTTC.

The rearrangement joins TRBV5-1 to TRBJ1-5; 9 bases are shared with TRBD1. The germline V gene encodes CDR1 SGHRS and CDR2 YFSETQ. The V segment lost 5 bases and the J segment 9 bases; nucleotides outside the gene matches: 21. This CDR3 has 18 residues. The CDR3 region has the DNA TGCGCCAGCAGACCCCGACAGGGGGACGGGGTTCGGGGGCGGCCCCAGCATTTT. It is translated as CASRPRQGDGVRGRPQHF.

The CDR3 sequence is CASSSTLSSYEQYF. Here the CDR3 DNA reads TGTGCCAGCAGTTCGACACTGAGCTCCTACGAGCAGTACTTC. The rearrangement joins TRBV6-5 to TRBJ2-7; D remains unclear. V was cut by 4 bases and J by 0 bases, with 10 bases left in between. Germline CDR1 and CDR2: MNHEY and SVGAGI. This CDR3 is built from 14 residues.

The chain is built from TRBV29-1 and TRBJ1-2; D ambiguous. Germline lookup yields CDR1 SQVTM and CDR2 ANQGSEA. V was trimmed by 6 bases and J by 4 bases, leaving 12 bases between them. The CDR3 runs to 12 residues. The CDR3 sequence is CSVRREIYGYTF. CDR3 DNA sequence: TGCAGCGTAAGGAGGGAGATCTATGGCTACACCTTC. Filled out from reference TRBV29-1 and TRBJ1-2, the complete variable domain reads SAVISQKPSRDICQRGTSLTIQCQVDSQVTMMFWYRQQPGQSLTLIATANQGSEATYESGFVIDKFPISRPNLTFSTLTVSNMSPEDSSIYLCSVRREIYGYTFGSGTRLTVV.

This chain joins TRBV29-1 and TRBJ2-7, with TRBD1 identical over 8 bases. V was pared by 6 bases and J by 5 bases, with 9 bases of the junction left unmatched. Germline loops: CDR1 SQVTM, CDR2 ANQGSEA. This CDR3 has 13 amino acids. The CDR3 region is CSVSGTGLNEQYF. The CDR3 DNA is TGCAGCGTGTCCGGGACAGGTCTCAACGAGCAGTACTTC.